This T cell receptor (beta chain) was found in a study of cytomegalovirus exposure and HLA in healthy donors. This CDR3 has 14 amino acids. V was pared by 3 bases and J by 0 bases, with 3 bases of the junction left unmatched. Germline CDR1 and CDR2: SQVTM and ANQGSEA. Both 60 Vbeta primers and 13 Jbeta primers went into the PCR. The assay was immunoSEQ multiplex PCR, and TCRdb's table has in-frame clones only and misses some. The repertoire includes roughly 150,000 clones, roughly 85% of them detected once, and 5% to 8.5% sits in the top ten. The rearrangement uses TRBV29-1 and TRBJ1-1; 8 bases line up with TRBD1. The sequencing sample was made of PBMCs. This TCR derives from a man aged 35 to 55 in good health and CMV-seropositive. The CDR3 reads CSVDPTGVNTEAFF. CDR3 DNA: TGCAGCGTTGACCCGACAGGGGTGAACACTGAAGCTTTCTTT.